The 10 T cell receptor beta chains in this list originate from one sample, sequenced in a study of blood T cell repertoires in COVID-19. TCRdb's table, derived via immunoSEQ multiplex PCR, lists solely in-frame clones and lacks some. The repertoire consists of about 240,000 clones, with roughly four fifths occurring once and the leading ten covering approximately 4.5%. The sequenced sample consisted of peripheral blood. The receptors were sampled from a woman aged 70-85 years with acute or convalescent COVID-19.

The chain combines TRBV7-9 with TRBJ1-6; TRBD1 matches at 7 bases. Germline trimming cut 3 bases from V and 5 bases from J; bases unmatched to any gene: 4. Germline assignment: CDR1 SEHNR and CDR2 FQNEAQ (reference sequence). CDR3 size: 15 residues. In DNA form, the CDR3 reads TGTGCCAGCAGCTTGAGGACAGGAAATAATTCACCCCTCCACTTT. Translated: CASSLRTGNNSPLHF.

The rearrangement links TRBV30 to TRBJ2-3; D may be TRBD2 (7 bases). CDR3 size: 17 residues. Trimming pared 1 base from V and 1 base from J, leaving 18 bases between. Germline V lookup: CDR1 GTSNPN, CDR2 SVGIG (reference sequence). CDR3: CAWSDGGARWGTDTQYF. CDR3 bases: TGTGCCTGGAGTGATGGGGGGGCCCGATGGGGCACAGATACGCAGTATTTT.

The rearrangement joins TRBV7-2 to TRBJ1-5; no clear D. The V and J ends lost 2 bases and 0 bases respectively, with 8 bases between them. Germline V gives CDR1 SGHTA, CDR2 FQGNSA. CDR3 length: 15 residues. The CDR3 nucleotides are TGTGCCAGCAGCTTAAGCCTAAATAGCAATCAGCCCCAGCATTTT. The encoded protein is CASSLSLNSNQPQHF.

The V call is TRBV11-2, the J call TRBJ2-1; D possibly corresponds to TRBD1 (6 bases). Between the trimmed V and J ends, which lost 1 base and 6 bases, there was a span of 13 bases. CDR3 length equals 15 residues. The germline gives CDR1 SGHAT, CDR2 FQNNGV. CDR3 amino acids: CASSLVQGIPNEQFF. CDR3 DNA: TGTGCCAGCAGCTTAGTACAGGGAATCCCCAATGAGCAGTTCTTC.

The chain links TRBV29-1 to TRBJ2-5; 7 bases are shared with TRBD1. The CDR3 sequence is 13 residues long. The V gene's germline CDR1 is SQVTM and CDR2 ANQGSEA. The trim removed 8 bases at V and 4 bases at J, leaving 10 bases unmatched. In DNA form, the CDR3 reads TGCAGCATCCGGAGAGGGGGCGGAGAGACCCAGTACTTC. Amino acids: CSIRRGGGETQYF.

This clone was counted between two and nine times. V and J are TRBV10-2 and TRBJ2-3; possible D gene TRBD2, 5 bases. CDR3 length: 14 residues. Germline lookup yields CDR1 WSHSY and CDR2 SAAADI. Trimming took 8 bases from V and 2 from J, leaving 14 bases between them. The CDR3 DNA is TGCGCCAGCCGGGATGGCCTACTCACAGATACGCAGTATTTT. It encodes CASRDGLLTDTQYF.

The rearrangement uses TRBV2 and TRBJ2-1; TRBD2 aligns across 13 bases. This CDR3 has 15 amino acids. Trimming took 6 bases from V and 9 from J; bases not matched to a gene: 8. The germline V gene encodes CDR1 SNHLY and CDR2 FYNNEI. The CDR3 nucleotides read TGTGCCAGCAGGATGACTAGCGGGGGGCCGGGTGAGCAGTTCTTC. It translates to CASRMTSGGPGEQFF.

CDR3 bases: TGTGCCAGCAGTCAGGGATTTGTATACAATGAGCAGTTCTTC. Amino acid sequence: CASSQGFVYNEQFF. The J gene is TRBJ2-1, the V gene TRBV28; D is possibly TRBD1 (5 bases). Germline V gene sequence: CDR1 MDHEN, CDR2 SYDVKM. V lost 5 bases and J 4 bases, leaving 12 bases between the germline ends. This CDR3 has 14 residues. Supplemented by reference TRBV28 and TRBJ2-1, the full variable domain reads DVKVTQSSRYLVKRTGEKVFLECVQDMDHENMFWYRQDPGLGLRLIYFSYDVKMKEKGDIPEGYSVSREKKERFSLILESASTNQTSMYLCASSQGFVYNEQFFGPGTRLTVL.

This clone was picked up a small number of times. The rearrangement uses TRBV4-2 and TRBJ1-2, with TRBD1 as a possible D gene (6 bases). V lost 0 bases, J lost 1 base, and 9 bases lay in between. Looked up from germline, CDR1 is LGHNA and CDR2 is YNFKEQ. The CDR3 has 15 residues. The CDR3 protein is CASSQETGGNYGYTF. CDR3 nucleotides: TGTGCCAGCAGCCAAGAGACAGGTGGTAACTATGGCTACACCTTC.

This clone was seen a handful of times. V and J are TRBV19 and TRBJ1-2; D not certain. The germline gives CDR1 LNHDA, CDR2 SQIVND (reference sequence). V was shortened by 10 bases and J by 6 bases, with 18 bases between the two germline ends. This CDR3 has 13 amino acids. The CDR3 region has the DNA TGTGCCACCGTGGGCCAGGTCTGGCATGGCTACACCTTC. Amino acids: CATVGQVWHGYTF.